These 24 T cell receptor beta chains came from one sample sequenced in a study of early T cells in non-severe SARS-CoV-2 infection. TCRdb reprocessed the 5' RACE reads with MiXCR, giving one entry per CDR3 protein. The sample yields roughly 26,000 distinct CDR3 sequences, about 4% seen once. The sequenced material came from whole blood. These receptor sequences come from an adult who was a healthcare worker with PCR-confirmed SARS-CoV-2 infection or an uninfected control (not recorded which).

A few counts support this clonotype. The chain's CDR3 is CSAVISGIRTDTQYF. The CDR3, as DNA: TGCAGTGCCGTAATCTCGGGCATACGCACAGATACGCAGTATTTT. V and J are TRBV20-1 and TRBJ2-3, with unresolved D. CDR1 and CDR2 from the germline V gene are DFQATT and SNEGSKA (reference sequence). This CDR3 region has 15 residues. V was shortened by 6 bases and J by 1 base, with 17 bases between the two germline ends.

The sample holds many counts of this clonotype. The chain joins TRBV7-2 to TRBJ2-7; the D is unclear. The CDR3 covers 14 residues. Per the germline V gene, CDR1 is SGHTA and CDR2 is FQGNSA. V gave up 4 bases and J gave up 1 base, with 11 bases separating them. The CDR3: CASSYRAESYEQYF. As DNA, the CDR3 is TGTGCCAGCAGCTATCGGGCGGAGTCCTACGAGCAGTACTTC.

This clonotype was counted many times. V usage is TRBV11-2 and J usage is TRBJ2-1, with D perhaps TRBD1 or TRBD2 (5 bases each). This CDR3 is built from 14 residues. CDR1 is SGHAT, CDR2 FQNNGV, per germline. Deletions cut 5 bases from V and 7 bases from J, with 15 bases between. CDR3 sequence reads: CASSQKGTVNEQFF. CDR3 nucleotides: TGTGCCAGCAGCCAAAAAGGGACCGTTAATGAGCAGTTCTTC. The full variable domain, completed using reference TRBV11-2 and TRBJ2-1, is EAGVAQSPRYKIIEKRQSVAFWCNPISGHATLYWYQQILGQGPKLLIQFQNNGVVDDSQLPKDRFSAERLKGVDSTLKIQPAKLEDSAVYLCASSQKGTVNEQFFGPGTRLTVL.

Points on this clonotype: A much more abundant neighbour one base away suggests this may be a read error. CDR3 sequence reads: CAGKSGRTNYEQYF. The CDR3 region has the DNA TGTGCCGGCAAAAGCGGGAGGACTAACTACGAGCAGTACTTC. This sequence joins TRBV2 and TRBJ2-7, with TRBD2 matching over 9 bases. The germline V gene has CDR1 SNHLY and CDR2 FYNNEI. V lost 11 bases to trimming and J lost 3 bases; unmatched junction nucleotides: 11. The CDR3 covers 14 residues.

In this sample, this clonotype turned up many times. This rearrangement joins TRBV5-1 to TRBJ1-1, with a possible D match to TRBD1 (6 bases). Trimming left V 1 base short and J 5 bases short, with 12 bases between. The CDR3 is 14 amino acids. The germline gives CDR1 SGHRS, CDR2 YFSETQ. CDR3 loop: CASSLRGSGTEAFF. The CDR3 region has the DNA TGCGCCAGCAGCTTGAGGGGGTCTGGAACTGAAGCTTTCTTT.

This chain joins TRBV18 and TRBJ2-1; possibly TRBD2 for D (6 bases). V dropped 3 bases and J dropped 9 bases, with 15 bases sitting between them. The germline V gene encodes CDR1 KGHSH and CDR2 LQKENI. This CDR3 comprises 14 residues. The CDR3 DNA reads TGTGCCAGCTCACCGGGACTCCCTAGTACTGAGCAGTTCTTC. Protein product: CASSPGLPSTEQFF.

This clonotype was seen at least ten times. The CDR3 DNA follows: TGTGCCAGCAGTACAGGGGGTCCCTACGAGCAGTACTTC. It encodes CASSTGGPYEQYF. V and J are TRBV27 and TRBJ2-7; TRBD1 aligns across 8 bases. This CDR3 region has 13 residues. Germline CDR1 MNHEY, CDR2 SMNVEV (reference sequence). J lost 2 bases, V lost 5 bases, and 2 bases had no gene match.

The rearrangement uses TRBV7-2 and TRBJ2-7; TRBD2 aligns across 8 bases. The trim removed 5 bases at V and 6 bases at J, leaving 9 bases unmatched. CDR3 length equals 14 residues. CDR1 SGHTA and CDR2 FQGNSA come from the germline V gene. CDR3: CASSRQREMGEQYF. The CDR3 nucleotides read TGTGCCAGCAGCCGACAGCGGGAGATGGGCGAGCAGTACTTC. The full variable domain, with the rest looked up from reference TRBV7-2 and TRBJ2-7, is GAGVSQSPSNKVTEKGKDVELRCDPISGHTALYWYRQSLGQGLEFLIYFQGNSAPDKSGLPSDRFSAERTGGSVSTLTIQRTQQEDSAVYLCASSRQREMGEQYFGPGTRLTVT.

This clonotype was detected ten times or more. The J gene is TRBJ2-7, the V gene TRBV10-2, with D perhaps TRBD1 (7 bases). The germline V gene has CDR1 WSHSY and CDR2 SAAADI. The CDR3 extends over 13 amino acids. Trimming left V 9 bases short and J 2 bases short, with 14 bases between. DNA for the CDR3: TGCGCCAGGGAGGGGGCCAGGGCCTACGAGCAGTACTTC. This gives the protein CAREGARAYEQYF.

The gene calls are TRBV7-2 and TRBJ2-2; D possibly corresponds to TRBD2 (6 bases). Germline assignment: CDR1 SGHTA and CDR2 FQGNSA. CDR3 length: 14 amino acids. The V gene lost 5 bases and the J gene lost 3 bases, with 10 bases spanning the gap. CDR3 bases: TGTGCCAGCAGCCGTTGGAGGGACACCGGGGAGCTGTTTTTT. Amino acids: CASSRWRDTGELFF.

This clonotype was counted between two and nine times. The gene calls are TRBV3-1 and TRBJ1-1, with D perhaps TRBD1 (5 bases). Trimming left V 2 bases short and J 1 base short, with 8 bases between. Germline V CDR1 and CDR2: LGHDT, YNNKEL (reference sequence). The CDR3 has 14 amino acids. CDR3 loop: CASSQRTKNTEAFF. DNA for the CDR3: TGTGCCAGCAGCCAACGGACAAAGAACACTGAAGCTTTCTTT.

This clonotype has at least ten counts. This chain connects TRBV2 to TRBJ2-1; 11 bases map to TRBD1. The CDR3 extends over 15 amino acids. V was clipped by 6 bases and J by 8 bases; unmatched bases: 9. Germline CDR1 and CDR2: SNHLY and FYNNEI. CDR3 sequence (DNA): TGTGCCAGCAGCGGACCGGGACAGGGGGATGATGAGCAGTTCTTC. Translating it yields CASSGPGQGDDEQFF.

This clonotype was observed a few times. The chain has TRBV6-5 and TRBJ2-3, with no clear D. The CDR3 loop spans 13 amino acids. V shed 8 bases and J shed 1 base, with 10 bases lying between them. Germline values: CDR1 MNHEY, CDR2 SVGAGI. The CDR3 region has the DNA TGTGCCAGCGCCCAAAGGGGCACAGATACGCAGTATTTT. It yields the protein CASAQRGTDTQYF.

Ten or more counts support this clonotype. Since the CDR3 does not end with the conserved phenylalanine or tryptophan, this likely comes from a read error. The DNA is left out, because the CDR3 cannot be placed on it with certainty; the CDR3 is given as TCRdb lists it. The chain recombines TRBV12-5 with TRBJ1-1; the DNA was not used to check the table's D call, TRBD1. The CDR3 has 13 amino acids, counting both end residues. Germline CDR1 LGHNT, CDR2 FRNRAP. The CDR3 loop reads CASGKQGGTEAFL.

This clonotype is medium-sized. V and J are TRBV7-6 and TRBJ2-5; 7 bases align to TRBD1. CDR1 is SGHVS, CDR2 FNYEAQ, per germline. The CDR3 sequence is 16 residues long. The trim removed 5 bases at V and 4 bases at J, leaving 13 bases unmatched. In DNA form, the CDR3 reads TGTGCCAGCAGCCTAGTACCCGGGACAGAGATAGAGACCCAGTACTTC. Amino acids: CASSLVPGTEIETQYF.

Ten or more counts support this clonotype. In DNA form, the CDR3 reads TGTGCCAGCAGTTACACTACTTTTAATCAGCCCCAGCATTTT. It codes for CASSYTTFNQPQHF. The J gene is TRBJ1-5, the V gene TRBV6-2 or TRBV6-3; D is unclear. This CDR3 is built from 14 residues. Germline values: CDR1 MNHEY, CDR2 SVGEGT. Between the trimmed V and J ends, which lost 2 bases and 4 bases, there was a span of 9 bases.

This chain connects TRBV7-2 to TRBJ2-7; the match to TRBD2 covers 10 bases. The germline V gene encodes CDR1 SGHTA and CDR2 FQGNSA. The CDR3 is 15 amino acids. Trimming took 0 bases from V and 2 from J; bases not matched to a gene: 1. CDR3 in amino acids: CASSLAGLAAYEQYF. In nucleotides, the CDR3 is TGTGCCAGCAGCTTAGCCGGACTAGCGGCCTACGAGCAGTACTTC. Using reference TRBV7-2 and TRBJ2-7 for the parts outside the CDR3, the full variable domain is GAGVSQSPSNKVTEKGKDVELRCDPISGHTALYWYRQSLGQGLEFLIYFQGNSAPDKSGLPSDRFSAERTGGSVSTLTIQRTQQEDSAVYLCASSLAGLAAYEQYFGPGTRLTVT.

This clonotype has ten or more counts. A read error may produce the germline difference seen at one junction end. V and J are TRBV15 and TRBJ2-1; TRBD1 matches 8 bases. The CDR3 covers 13 residues. Per the germline V gene, CDR1 is LNHNV and CDR2 is YYDKDF (reference sequence). CDR3 nucleotides: TGTGCCACCAGCAGGGACAGGGTTAATGAGCAGTTTTTC. It specifies CATSRDRVNEQFF.

This clonotype was recorded many times. The rearrangement joins TRBV5-4 to TRBJ2-1; 9 nucleotides align to TRBD2. CDR1 and CDR2 (germline): SGHNT, YYREEE (reference sequence). J gave up 3 bases and V 2 bases, and 3 bases lay outside the gene matches. This CDR3 is 15 amino acids long. CDR3 DNA sequence: TGTGCCAGCAGCTTAAATAGCGGGAGCTACAATGAGCAGTTCTTC. It is translated as CASSLNSGSYNEQFF.

This chain joins TRBV11-2 and TRBJ2-3, with D perhaps TRBD1 (6 bases). Germline CDR1 and CDR2: SGHAT and FQNNGV. The V and J ends lost 8 bases and 7 bases respectively, with 13 bases between them. This CDR3 spans 12 amino acids. Written as DNA, the CDR3 is TGTGCCAGCCGAGAGACAGGTCATACGCAGTATTTT. As protein: CASRETGHTQYF. Drawing the rest from reference TRBV11-2 and TRBJ2-3, the complete variable domain is EAGVAQSPRYKIIEKRQSVAFWCNPISGHATLYWYQQILGQGPKLLIQFQNNGVVDDSQLPKDRFSAERLKGVDSTLKIQPAKLEDSAVYLCASRETGHTQYFGPGTRLTVL.

This chain connects TRBV6-2 or TRBV6-3 to TRBJ2-5, with D maybe TRBD1 (6 bases). V was trimmed by 7 bases and J by 7 bases, leaving 22 bases between them. Germline V gene lookup returns CDR1 MNHEY and CDR2 SVGEGT. This CDR3 is built from 15 residues. The CDR3 is CASTFRSGTHMTQYF. The CDR3 nucleotides read TGTGCCAGCACTTTTCGATCCGGGACACACATGACCCAGTACTTC.

This clonotype is termed medium-sized. This chain uses TRBV7-9 with TRBJ2-1; 8 bases match TRBD2. Germline V lookup: CDR1 SEHNR, CDR2 FQNEAQ (reference sequence). The CDR3 has 16 residues. V lost 5 bases to trimming and J lost 6 bases; unmatched junction nucleotides: 12. CDR3 nucleotides: TGTGCCAGCAGCCCATGGGTGGCGGGAGGCCTCAATGAGCAGTTCTTC. As protein: CASSPWVAGGLNEQFF.

This clonotype has at least ten counts. The rearrangement joins TRBV21-1 to TRBJ2-1; whether TRBD1, the table's D call, matches the DNA was not checked. TRBV21-1 is labeled a pseudogene. The CDR3 has 10 amino acids. The CDR3 protein is CARDIKEQFF. DNA of the CDR3: TGTGCCAGGGACATAAAGGAGCAGTTCTTC.

This clonotype was counted at least ten times. V is TRBV7-9 and J is TRBJ2-7; D uncertain. V was trimmed by 1 base and J by 4 bases, leaving 11 bases between them. This CDR3 has 14 residues. Germline V CDR1 and CDR2: SEHNR, FQNEAQ (reference sequence). CDR3 coding DNA: TGTGCCAGCAGCTTAGGCCCTAGGGAATACGAGCAGTACTTC. Its translation is CASSLGPREYEQYF.